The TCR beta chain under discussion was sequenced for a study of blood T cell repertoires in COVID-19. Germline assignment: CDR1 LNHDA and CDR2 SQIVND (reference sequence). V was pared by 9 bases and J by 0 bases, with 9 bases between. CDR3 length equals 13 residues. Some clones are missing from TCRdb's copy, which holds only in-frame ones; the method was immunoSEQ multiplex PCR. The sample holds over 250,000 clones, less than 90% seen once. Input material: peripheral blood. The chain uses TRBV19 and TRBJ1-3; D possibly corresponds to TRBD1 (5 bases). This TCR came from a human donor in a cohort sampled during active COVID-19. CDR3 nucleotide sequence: TGTGCCAGCAGACAGCCCTCTGGAAACACCATATATTTT. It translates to CASRQPSGNTIYF. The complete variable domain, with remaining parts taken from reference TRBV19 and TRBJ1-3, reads DGGITQSPKYLFRKEGQNVTLSCEQNLNHDAMYWYRQDPGQGLRLIYYSQIVNDFQKGDIAEGYSVSREKKESFPLTVTSAQKNPTAFYLCASRQPSGNTIYFGEGSWLTVV.